These 18 T cell receptor beta chains originate from one sample sequenced in a study of vaccination effects on CD4 cells after COVID-19. Clones were sequenced by immunoSEQ multiplex PCR, and TCRdb holds only the in-frame ones, with some missing. The sample has tens of thousands of clones, roughly four fifths seen once. Antigen-specific CD4+ T cells were expanded with viral peptide pools in the ViraFEST assay before sequencing. Isolating CD4+ T cells followed approximately 11 days of culture. The vaccine given was either BNT162b2 or mRNA-1273, in two doses. Their target antigens are unknown. Sequencing used CD4+ T cells from PBMCs cultured with HCoV-229E spike peptides, obtained after COVID-19 vaccination. The receptors shown here come from a human donor who received a COVID-19 vaccine.

This clone was seen a few times. V gene TRBV29-1 combines with J gene TRBJ1-2, with D perhaps TRBD1 (5 bases). V lost 4 bases, J lost 0 bases, and 6 bases lay in between. Germline V gives CDR1 SQVTM, CDR2 ANQGSEA. The CDR3 covers 12 residues. CDR3 residues: CSVAGANYGYTF. The CDR3 bases are TGCAGCGTTGCGGGGGCTAACTATGGCTACACCTTC.

The chain uses TRBV7-8 and TRBJ1-1, with unresolved D. Germline CDR1 is SGHVS and CDR2 is FQNEAQ. Deletions cut 1 base from V and 5 bases from J, with 11 bases between. This CDR3 has 14 residues. In DNA form, the CDR3 reads TGTGCCAGCAGCTTAGTGGTCTCAGGAACTGAAGCTTTCTTT. As protein: CASSLVVSGTEAFF.

This chain's CDR3 is CASSPGLTDTQYF. Written as DNA, the CDR3 is TGTGCCAGCAGCCCGGGACTCACAGATACGCAGTATTTT. The chain has TRBV11-2 and TRBJ2-3; TRBD2 might be the D (6 bases). CDR3 length: 13 residues. V gave up 5 bases and J gave up 2 bases, with 8 bases separating them. Looked up from germline, CDR1 is SGHAT and CDR2 is FQNNGV.

This rearrangement joins TRBV2 to TRBJ1-5; possibly TRBD1 for D (6 bases). Germline CDR1 SNHLY, CDR2 FYNNEI. This CDR3 is 13 amino acids long. With 5 bases removed from V and 7 bases from J, the gap between germline ends came to 12 bases. CDR3: CASSTDSLQPQHF. CDR3 DNA: TGTGCCAGCAGTACGGACAGTCTCCAGCCCCAGCATTTT. The variable domain in full, with the rest retrieved from reference TRBV2 and TRBJ1-5, is EPEVTQTPSHQVTQMGQEVILRCVPISNHLYFYWYRQILGQKVEFLVSFYNNEISEKSEIFDDQFSVERPDGSNFTLKIRSTKLEDSAMYFCASSTDSLQPQHFGDGTRLSIL.

The chain links TRBV27 to TRBJ2-6, with no clear D. Germline assignment: CDR1 MNHEY and CDR2 SMNVEV (reference sequence). Trimming left V 5 bases short and J 2 bases short, with 13 bases between. CDR3 size: 16 residues. CDR3 in amino acids: CASSASTAPGANVLTF. The DNA for the CDR3 is TGTGCCAGCAGTGCATCAACAGCTCCTGGGGCCAACGTCCTGACTTTC.

The rearrangement links TRBV3-1 (or the pseudogene TRBV3-2) to TRBJ2-1, with D perhaps TRBD1 (6 bases). This CDR3 contains 17 residues. Trimming took off 0 bases at V and 0 bases at J, with 12 bases between the two ends. Germline CDR1 is LGHDT and CDR2 is YNNKEL (reference sequence). The CDR3 coding sequence is TGTGCCAGCAGCCAAGACCAGGGGTCGAGCTCCTACAATGAGCAGTTCTTC. Its translation: CASSQDQGSSSYNEQFF.

This clone was recorded a few times. The DNA for the CDR3 is TGCGCCAGCAGCTTGGGGGACAGCCTCTATAGCAATCAGCCCCAGCATTTT. Translated, it gives CASSLGDSLYSNQPQHF. V gene TRBV5-1 combines with J gene TRBJ1-5; 7 bases agree with TRBD1. Germline V gives CDR1 SGHRS, CDR2 YFSETQ. J gave up 0 bases and V 0 bases, and 6 bases lay outside the gene matches. This CDR3 is 17 amino acids long.

The CDR3 here is CAIKKTGGNQPQHF. CDR3 in DNA: TGTGCCATCAAAAAGACAGGCGGTAATCAGCCCCAGCATTTT. The chain employs TRBV10-3 and TRBJ1-5; D may be TRBD1 (6 bases). Trimming removed 7 bases at V and 4 bases at J, with 14 bases between. CDR3 size: 14 residues. CDR1 and CDR2 from the germline V gene are ENHRY and SYGVKD.

The chain combines TRBV6-5 with TRBJ2-5; no clear D gene. Trimming took off 2 bases at V and 5 bases at J, with 12 bases between the two ends. Germline lookup yields CDR1 MNHEY and CDR2 SVGAGI. CDR3 length: 14 amino acids. CDR3 DNA: TGTGCCAGCAGTTACGGTCTAGTCCGGGAGACCCAGTACTTC. Translation gives CASSYGLVRETQYF.

The chain links TRBV7-2 to TRBJ1-5; possible D gene TRBD1, 5 bases. Germline assignment: CDR1 SGHTA and CDR2 FQGNSA. V was shortened by 8 bases and J by 6 bases, with 14 bases between the two germline ends. This CDR3 is 13 amino acids long. The chain's CDR3 is CASSVRGAQPQHF. CDR3 nucleotides: TGTGCCAGCTCCGTGAGGGGCGCTCAGCCCCAGCATTTT.

The rearrangement uses TRBV27 and TRBJ1-2; 10 bases fit TRBD1. The CDR3 is 15 amino acids. The J segment lost 7 bases and the V segment lost 5 bases, leaving 10 bases of the junction unmatched. Germline V gene data show CDR1 as MNHEY and CDR2 as SMNVEV (reference sequence). CDR3 DNA: TGTGCCAGCAGTATAGGGGACAGGGGCATTGGTGGCTACACCTTC. It is translated as CASSIGDRGIGGYTF.

V gene TRBV29-1 combines with J gene TRBJ1-2; D gene uncertain. The CDR3 is 13 residues long. Germline CDR1 is SQVTM and CDR2 is ANQGSEA. V lost 4 bases and J 8 bases, leaving 17 bases between the germline ends. CDR3 sequence reads: CSVVIVDGRGYTF. Written as DNA, the CDR3 is TGCAGCGTTGTCATAGTCGACGGACGGGGCTACACCTTC.

This clone came up a few times. V is TRBV30 and J is TRBJ2-7; the D is unclear. Between the trimmed V and J ends, which lost 8 bases and 7 bases, there was a span of 18 bases. The CDR3 has 12 amino acids. Germline V gene lookup returns CDR1 GTSNPN and CDR2 SVGIG (reference sequence). The CDR3 DNA reads TGTGCCGTAGAAAGAAAGTTGGGGGAGCAGTACTTC. Translation gives CAVERKLGEQYF.

The chain links TRBV7-8 to TRBJ2-5; D might be TRBD1 (5 bases). The CDR3 consists of 14 residues. Trimming took off 1 base at V and 4 bases at J, with 10 bases between the two ends. Looked up from germline, CDR1 is SGHVS and CDR2 is FQNEAQ. The CDR3 region is CASSLVSRGETQYF. The CDR3 DNA follows: TGTGCCAGCAGCTTAGTTTCTAGGGGAGAGACCCAGTACTTC.

This clone was counted a single time. The chain has TRBV11-2 and TRBJ1-2; D is uncertain. CDR1 is SGHAT and CDR2 is FQNNGV in the germline V gene. The ends were cut back, 1 base at V and 8 bases at J, with 5 bases in the middle. The CDR3 has 11 residues. The CDR3 here is CASSLVWGYTF. CDR3 sequence (DNA): TGTGCCAGCAGCTTAGTATGGGGCTACACCTTC.

This clone was recorded a few times. This chain connects TRBV11-2 to TRBJ1-5; D is unclear. Germline V gene data show CDR1 as SGHAT and CDR2 as FQNNGV. Trimming removed 1 base at V and 4 bases at J, with 5 bases between. This CDR3 contains 13 residues. Written as DNA, the CDR3 is TGTGCCAGCAGCTTAGTGGGAAATCAGCCCCAGCATTTT. Translation gives CASSLVGNQPQHF.

The V gene is TRBV18, the J gene TRBJ2-3, with 7 bases that match TRBD1. Per the germline V gene, CDR1 is KGHSH and CDR2 is LQKENI. J lost 6 bases, V lost 2 bases, and 11 bases had no gene match. The CDR3 covers 16 residues. The CDR3 reads CASSPTTGAFYDTQYF. The CDR3 region has the DNA TGTGCCAGCTCACCAACAACAGGGGCGTTCTATGATACGCAGTATTTT.

V and J are TRBV9 and TRBJ2-5; 10 nucleotides line up with TRBD2. The CDR3 has 16 residues. Losses at the gene ends were 2 bases for V and 2 bases for J; bases not matched to a gene: 6. The germline V gene has CDR1 SGDLS and CDR2 YYNGEE. CDR3 nucleotide sequence: TGTGCCAGCAGCGTGAGCGGGGGGGCAGGGCAAGAGACCCAGTACTTC. It codes for CASSVSGGAGQETQYF.